The clone carrying this T cell receptor beta chain has a single count. This entry belongs to a study of blood T cell repertoires in COVID-19. Study-level background: Collection of acute and convalescent COVID-19 samples took place in the United States, Italy and Spain. T cells, B-cell-depleted T cells, or PBMCs supplied cDNA or gDNA.

V lost 6 bases, J lost 7 bases, and 3 bases stayed unmatched. Germline loops: CDR1 LGHDT, CDR2 YNNKEL (reference sequence). The CDR3 loop spans 12 amino acids. Per the authors' pipeline: It was from reference gene primer amplification that nucleated cell counts were estimated. Sequencing used immunoSEQ multiplex PCR; TCRdb keeps in-frame clones, though not all of them. Clonal size and the V and J genes are those of that table, whereas D and trimming came from the DNA. The sample lists fewer than 200,000 clones, approximately 85% occurring once. The sequence derives from a man in his forties or fifties who had recovered from COVID-19. The sample was peripheral blood. The chain carries TRBV3-1 (or the pseudogene TRBV3-2) and TRBJ1-1, with 9 nucleotides matching TRBD1. The CDR3 spells CASRSGQGEAFF. The CDR3 DNA is TGTGCCAGCAGATCGGGACAGGGTGAAGCTTTCTTT.